What follows are 3 T cell receptor beta chains derived from one specimen sequenced in a study of OX40 agonist ivuxolimab in advanced cancers. The table came from immunoSEQ multiplex PCR; TCRdb's copy has only in-frame clones and leaves some out. The table lists 60,000 to 80,000 clones, about four fifths of them singletons. The material sequenced was CD4+ or CD8+ T cells sorted from blood, taken in a trial of the OX40 agonist ivuxolimab. The source of these receptors is an adult with an advanced solid tumor such as melanoma, head and neck, liver or kidney cancer.

The V gene is TRBV5-5, the J gene TRBJ1-2; D unclear. The CDR3 consists of 13 residues. Trimming took 1 base from V and 7 from J, leaving 11 bases between them. Per the germline V gene, CDR1 is SGHKS and CDR2 is YYEKEE (reference sequence). The CDR3 reads CASSLFRALGYTF. The CDR3 region has the DNA TGTGCCAGCAGCTTGTTTAGGGCTCTTGGCTACACCTTC.

The V call is TRBV7-3, the J call TRBJ2-7; D remains ambiguous. Between the trimmed V and J ends, which lost 7 bases and 3 bases, there was a span of 13 bases. Germline V CDR1 and CDR2: SGHTA, FQGTGA. This CDR3 is built from 13 residues. The CDR3 region has the DNA TGTGCCAGCACCCGACAAGGTATCTACGAGCAGTACTTC. Its translation is CASTRQGIYEQYF.

The chain carries TRBV21-1 and TRBJ1-1. TRBV21-1 is termed a pseudogene. The CDR3 covers 17 residues. The CDR3 loop is CASSPALTPVMNTEAFF. The CDR3 DNA is TGTGCCAGCAGCCCAGCGCTTACCCCCGTCATGAACACTGAAGCTTTCTTT.